This T cell receptor beta chain was sequenced during a study of T cells in Graves' hyperthyroidism and ophthalmopathy (dated 2019 in TCRdb). About the study as a whole: Peripheral blood samples were taken at the time of initial diagnosis, prior to any treatment. TCR V-J signatures able to tell the groups apart were searched for in a discovery cohort of 95 or so patients, of whom around 42 had Graves' ophthalmopathy and about 60 had stable Graves' hyperthyroidism. An independent validation cohort of some 18 hyperthyroidism patients and about 15 patients who later progressed to ophthalmopathy tested prospective prediction of ophthalmopathy. The 90 or so discovery patients were randomly split 7:3 into training and test sets. Thyroid tissue and blood T-cell repertoires from six Graves' hyperthyroidism patients were also compared in the study. Once sampling was done, hyperthyroidism patients were given methimazole at a starting dose of 30 mg daily, whereas ophthalmopathy patients were given high-dose intravenous methylprednisolone. TCR Vbeta CDR3 sequencing of 130 to 150 peripheral blood samples (under 45 ophthalmopathy, 75 hyperthyroidism and approximately 17 progressor patients) is reported in the paper. Overall study results and their limits: In validation, progression to ophthalmopathy was predicted by the model with 55% to 71% sensitivity and approximately 78% specificity, a median of approximately 6.5 months before onset. In cross-validation, a model built on a 13 V-J signature told ophthalmopathy apart from stable hyperthyroidism with approximately 91% sensitivity and around 81% specificity, and in testing the same model reached 80%/75%. Most expanded thyroid clonotypes (frequency above 0.001) were also detected in blood, suggesting blood repertoires may reflect thyroid immune responses. No statistical method was used to set the sample size in advance, and investigators knew the group allocation.

From a lookup of the germline V gene (reference sequence), CDR1 and CDR2 are MNHEY and SMNVEV. V trim: 5 bases; J trim: 4 bases; unmatched bases: 11. The CDR3 covers 16 residues, taking in both the cysteine and the phenylalanine. This entry keeps only the CDR3 DNA: 48 bases, framed from base 1. TCR beta CDR3 regions were amplified from RNA transcripts. The first round of RT-PCR for the TCR CDR3 was performed with the HTBI primer set and the Qiagen OneStep RT-PCR kit. A second multiplex PCR round built the libraries, followed by size selection and purification. The libraries were sequenced on an Illumina HiSeq2000 using paired-end 100 bp reads. Per the source publication's procedure: SOAPnuke was used to process the raw data, with reads discarded if the reads contained adapters or uncalled bases, had a mean Phred below 15, or lacked an exact constant-primer or identifier match. High-quality paired reads were merged using COPE v1.2.5, and each unique nucleotide sequence was defined as a clonotype. Clonotypes were aligned to IMGT TRBV, TRBD and TRBJ reference segments using MiTCR v1.1. Analysis was restricted to V-J combinations with a frequency above 0.0001, which covered about 99% of repertoires. The TCS score was defined as the ratio of F50 (clonal expansion) to E x V (chaos), calculated using BLOSUM62-based TCRdist between CDR3 peptides within each V-J. Welch's t-statistics and random forest reduced fewer than 600 V-J features to 13, which were used in a naive Bayes classifier (R e1071). TCRdb passed the public sequencing reads through fastp at Q25 and MiXCR, retaining productive beta sequences. A single entry per CDR3 protein holds the most common genes and DNA from its merged rows. The V and J calls follow TCRdb's processing rather than the paper's. This sample gives around 280,000 distinct CDR3 sequences in total; less than 15% of them show up just once. The ten most abundant clones make up roughly 8% of the sample.

Hyperthyroidism patients were aged 18 to 65 years and newly diagnosed, with disease duration of less than 2 months. The study excluded patients with uncontrolled infections, other autoimmune diseases, pregnancy or lactation. Clinical symptoms, serum thyroxine and TRAb, thyroid ultrasound, and orbital computed tomography formed the basis for the diagnoses. Blood from progressor patients was drawn when they were first diagnosed with hyperthyroidism, before any ophthalmopathy symptoms appeared. PBMCs were isolated from approximately 10 ml of fresh peripheral blood by Ficoll-Paque density gradient centrifugation. Progressor patients were first diagnosed with Graves' hyperthyroidism and then developed ophthalmopathy during follow-up. Total RNA was extracted with Trizol reagent, and quality was checked on an Agilent 2100 Bioanalyzer. This clonotype has at least ten counts. Its antigen is unknown. No per-base quality is available; no much larger clone lies one base away.

The TCR originated in a woman aged 25 to 45 with Graves' hyperthyroidism that later progressed to Graves' ophthalmopathy. Rearrangement joined TRBV27 to TRBJ2-7; the junction holds 10 bases that match TRBD1. Sequenced sample: blood. The DNA sequence is TGTGCCAGCAGTCGCAAGGTCCGACAGGGGGCGTACGAGCAGTACTTC. This encodes CASSRKVRQGAYEQYF.